What follows are 15 T cell receptor beta chains derived from one specimen sequenced in a study of diagnostic markers for celiac disease. TCRdb processed the reads again and assigns one entry to each CDR3 protein, with no DNA. The listing records some 7,500 distinct CDR3 sequences. Source material: either unsorted cells or a sorted T cell fraction (not recorded which). These TCRs come from a human donor. This table probably holds off-target reads from a library built for another chain.

V gene TRBV7-2 combines with J gene TRBJ2-3; TCRdb lists TRBD2, though no DNA is available to test this call. The CDR3 consists of 17 residues. From germline, CDR1 is SGHTA and CDR2 FQGNSA. The CDR3 loop is CASSLAGLAGHTDTQYF.

The chain uses TRBV5-6 and TRBJ2-7; TCRdb selects TRBD2, and the lack of DNA leaves this call unchecked. CDR1 and CDR2 (germline): SGHDT, YYEEEE. This CDR3 contains 15 residues. This chain's CDR3 is CASSRTGTSGYEQYF.

This chain connects TRBV7-2 to TRBJ2-1; with no DNA, the TCRdb D assignment of TRBD2 cannot be verified. The V gene's germline CDR1 is SGHTA and CDR2 FQGNSA. This CDR3 has 15 residues. CDR3 protein: CASSHREGLGNEQFF.

This clonotype is called medium-sized (0.01 to 0.1%) based on its frequency. The rearrangement uses TRBV27 and TRBJ2-7; TCRdb selects TRBD2, and the lack of DNA leaves this call unchecked. The CDR3 consists of 15 residues. Germline CDR1 is MNHEY and CDR2 is SMNVEV (reference sequence). CDR3 loop: CASSLVGGLTYEQYF.

The chain is built from TRBV7-8 and TRBJ2-2. Germline CDR1 reads SGHVS; CDR2 reads FQNEAQ. This CDR3 spans 12 amino acids. CDR3 protein: CASSLGPGELFF. Full variable domain (rest looked up from reference TRBV7-8 and TRBJ2-2): GAGVSQSPRYKVAKRGQDVALRCDPISGHVSLFWYQQALGQGPEFLTYFQNEAQLDKSGLPSDRFFAERPEGSVSTLKIQRTQQEDSAVYLCASSLGPGELFFGEGSRLTVL.

Its frequency marks this clonotype as medium-sized. CDR3 amino acids: CASSLAGQSSYGYTF. The chain has TRBV7-2 and TRBJ1-2; TCRdb names TRBD1, which stays unverified in the absence of DNA. This CDR3 has 15 residues. CDR1 is SGHTA, CDR2 FQGNSA, per germline.

This clonotype counts as medium-sized by frequency. The chain recombines TRBV7-2 with TRBJ1-2. This CDR3 comprises 12 residues. CDR1 SGHTA and CDR2 FQGNSA come from the germline V gene. This CDR3 is CASSIGESGYTF.

The V call is TRBV12-3 or TRBV12-4, the J call TRBJ1-1. CDR3 length: 14 amino acids. The CDR3 loop is CASSRRLENTEAFF.

The chain combines TRBV5-6 with TRBJ2-5. Germline V lookup: CDR1 SGHDT, CDR2 YYEEEE. The CDR3 has 13 amino acids. CDR3 in amino acids: CASSLGVQETQYF.

V is TRBV4-1 and J is TRBJ2-6; the TCRdb call, TRBD1, lacks DNA for checking. The CDR3 sequence is 17 residues long. Per germline, CDR1 MGHRA and CDR2 YSYEKL. CDR3 protein: CASSQDRVLTGANVLTF.

The chain has TRBV7-8 and TRBJ2-5. This CDR3 is built from 13 residues. From germline, CDR1 is SGHVS and CDR2 FQNEAQ. The CDR3 reads CASSVGSQETQYF.

This rearrangement joins TRBV5-1 to TRBJ2-3; the TCRdb call, TRBD1, lacks DNA for checking. The CDR3 covers 13 residues. Looked up from germline, CDR1 is SGHRS and CDR2 is YFSETQ. CDR3 sequence reads: CASSPVRDDTQYF.

By frequency, this clonotype registers medium-sized. The chain uses TRBV20-1 and TRBJ2-1; the TCRdb D gene call, TRBD1, has no DNA to confirm it. Germline V CDR1 and CDR2: DFQATT, SNEGSKA (reference sequence). The CDR3 is 12 residues long. The CDR3 loop is CSAGTGADEQFF.

The chain has TRBV6-5 and TRBJ1-1; TCRdb lists TRBD1, though no DNA is available to test this call. CDR1 and CDR2 (germline): MNHEY, SVGAGI. This CDR3 region has 17 residues. The CDR3: CASSWGTGLRMNTEAFF.

V usage is TRBV7-2 and J usage is TRBJ2-3; the D call of TRBD1 rests on TCRdb alone, since no DNA is present to check it. There are 15 residues in the CDR3. CDR1 SGHTA and CDR2 FQGNSA come from the germline V gene. CDR3 amino acids: CASSLGGADSDTQYF.